The 7 T cell receptor beta chains below were found in one sample sequenced in a study of blood T cell repertoires in COVID-19 (dated by TCRdb to about 2020). The library was built by means of the immunoSEQ multiplex PCR assay. As stored in TCRdb, this immuneACCESS dataset retains in-frame rearrangements with V and J assigned. A fraction of the clones does not appear; measured against another copy, unresolved V genes explain less than half of the discrepancy, and the remainder lacks a known reason. This sample gives 170,000 or so clones in total; about 88% of them show up just once. The ten largest account for 7% of the sample. Sequenced: PBMCs or T cells enriched from blood (not recorded which). All receptors come from a woman between 50 and 59 years old who had recovered from COVID-19.

As to this clone: Additional DNA sequences in this sample encode the identical CDR3. V and J are TRBV7-2 and TRBJ2-1, with TRBD2 identical over 13 bases. Germline CDR1 SGHTA, CDR2 FQGNSA. The CDR3 runs to 16 residues. V trimming: 5 bases; J trimming: 2 bases; junction bases outside the gene matches: 3. CDR3 sequence: CASSLGTSGTYNEQFF. Written as DNA, the CDR3 is TGTGCCAGCAGCCTAGGGACTAGCGGGACCTACAATGAGCAGTTCTTC.

The chain is built from TRBV9 and TRBJ1-1; D might be TRBD1 (6 bases). Per germline, CDR1 SGDLS and CDR2 YYNGEE. The V end was cut by 3 bases, the J end by 1 base, with 16 bases between. The CDR3 covers 16 residues. The CDR3 nucleotides read TGTGCCAGCAGCGCTGGGGGGGAGACAGGGAACACTGAAGCTTTCTTT. Amino acid sequence: CASSAGGETGNTEAFF.

This chain links TRBV7-9 with TRBJ1-2, with D hard to call. Germline values: CDR1 SEHNR, CDR2 FQNEAQ (reference sequence). V lost 3 bases and J lost 9, with 14 bases in between. This CDR3 spans 13 amino acids. The DNA for the CDR3 is TGTGCCAGCAGCTTTGAGGGTACTACTAGCTACACCTTC. Amino acid sequence: CASSFEGTTSYTF.

V usage is TRBV2 and J usage is TRBJ2-4; tentative D call: TRBD1 (6 bases). V lost 7 bases and J 4 bases, leaving 8 bases between the germline ends. Germline CDR1 is SNHLY and CDR2 is FYNNEI. This CDR3 has 12 residues. The CDR3 DNA follows: TGTGCCAGCACCGGACAGAAAAACATTCAGTACTTC. This sequence encodes CASTGQKNIQYF.

This chain uses TRBV5-4 with TRBJ2-3; 8 bases line up with TRBD2. Germline values: CDR1 SGHNT, CDR2 YYREEE (reference sequence). The V segment lost 4 bases and the J segment 6 bases; nucleotides outside the gene matches: 13. The CDR3 consists of 16 residues. For the CDR3, the DNA is TGTGCCAGCAGCCCTCGGGGGGGGGCGGGAGCTGATACGCAGTATTTT. Protein product: CASSPRGGAGADTQYF.

This chain uses TRBV18 with TRBJ2-7; 7 nucleotides agree with TRBD1. The germline CDR1 and CDR2 sequences are KGHSH and LQKENI. The trim removed 0 bases at V and 5 bases at J, leaving 19 bases unmatched. This CDR3 comprises 19 residues. CDR3 amino acids: CASSPPCQAGTAIVDEQYF. CDR3 coding DNA: TGTGCCAGCTCACCACCGTGCCAAGCCGGGACAGCTATTGTCGACGAGCAGTACTTC.

The chain carries TRBV4-2 and TRBJ1-5; no reliable D call. CDR1 LGHNA and CDR2 YNFKEQ come from the germline V gene. There are 14 residues in the CDR3. V lost 1 base to trimming and J lost 1 base, with 5 bases between them. This CDR3 is CASSQARSNQPQHF. In DNA, the CDR3 is TGTGCCAGCAGCCAAGCCAGGAGCAATCAGCCCCAGCATTTT.